Listed here are 25 T cell receptor beta chains from one sample, sequenced in a study of blood T cells in healthy people across ages. It was with a sample-barcoded 5' primer and a J-beta primer mix that a second PCR of about 7 to 12 cycles was run. TCRdb called the 5' RACE reads again in MiXCR, with one record for every CDR3 protein. The sample contains about 1.1 million distinct CDR3 sequences, more than 30% of which appear only once. The sample comprised blood. These receptors were obtained from a man in his late teens or twenties in good health.

This clonotype showed up just a few times. This sequence joins TRBV29-1 and TRBJ1-2, with D perhaps TRBD1 (6 bases). The CDR3 is 13 residues long. Looked up from germline, CDR1 is SQVTM and CDR2 is ANQGSEA. Trimming removed 7 bases from V and 7 bases from J, with 19 bases in between. As DNA, the CDR3 is TGCAGCGGAGAAGGAGGGGGGTCAGGTGGCTACACCTTC. Its protein is CSGEGGGSGGYTF.

This clonotype showed up just a few times. The V and J genes are TRBV10-3 and TRBJ2-1, with D uncertain. V gave up 4 bases and J gave up 10 bases, with 17 bases separating them. Germline assignment: CDR1 ENHRY and CDR2 SYGVKD. The CDR3 spans 14 residues. DNA for the CDR3: TGTGCCATCAGTGGAATCGACCACGTAGGAGAGCAGTTCTTC. Translating it yields CAISGIDHVGEQFF.

A single count supports this clonotype. V is TRBV29-1 and J is TRBJ2-5; D is unresolved. The end of the DNA is better explained by TRBJ2-7, so the J call may be wrong. Germline V gene data show CDR1 as SQVTM and CDR2 as ANQGSEA. CDR3 length: 11 residues. The CDR3 DNA is TGCAGCGTGGGATGGGCCGACGAGCAGTACTTC. Encoded protein: CSVGWADEQYF.

DNA of the CDR3: TGTGCCAGTATAGACAGGGCAAGGAAAGCTTTCTTT. Translated: CASIDRARKAFF. The rearrangement uses TRBV27 and TRBJ1-1; 7 nucleotides line up with TRBD1. Germline CDR1 MNHEY, CDR2 SMNVEV (reference sequence). This CDR3 is built from 12 residues. The junction had 10 bases not matched to a gene; V was cut back by 9 bases and J by 9 bases.

CDR3 nucleotide sequence: TGTGCCAGCAGTTTACCCACCGGGACACCCTATGGCTACACCTTC. It specifies CASSLPTGTPYGYTF. The chain employs TRBV28 and TRBJ1-2; D may be TRBD1 (6 bases). This CDR3 spans 15 amino acids. With 2 bases removed from V and 4 bases from J, the gap between germline ends came to 14 bases. Looked up from germline, CDR1 is MDHEN and CDR2 is SYDVKM.

In its sample, this clonotype was seen a few times. The chain uses TRBV11-2 and TRBJ1-4; D gene uncertain. Trimming took 1 base from V and 8 from J, leaving 11 bases between them. Germline V lookup: CDR1 SGHAT, CDR2 FQNNGV. The CDR3 sequence is 14 residues long. CDR3 protein: CASSLGPEREKLFF. Here the CDR3 DNA reads TGTGCCAGCAGCTTAGGTCCGGAGAGGGAAAAACTGTTTTTT.

The chain uses TRBV28 and TRBJ2-3, with D uncertain. Trimming pared 3 bases from V and 0 bases from J, leaving 4 bases between. This CDR3 has 13 amino acids. Germline CDR1 MDHEN, CDR2 SYDVKM. CDR3 in amino acids: CASSFKSTDTQYF. The CDR3 nucleotides read TGTGCCAGCAGTTTCAAAAGCACAGATACGCAGTATTTT.

The genes are TRBV6-6 and TRBJ2-5, with 8 bases aligning to TRBD1. V was pared by 2 bases and J by 5 bases, with 4 bases of the junction left unmatched. CDR1 is MNHNY, CDR2 SVGAGI, per germline (reference sequence). The CDR3 has 14 residues. The CDR3 is CASSYPTGGETQYF. CDR3 sequence (DNA): TGTGCCAGCAGTTACCCAACAGGGGGGGAGACCCAGTACTTC.

This clonotype showed up just a few times. The chain combines TRBV24-1 with TRBJ2-3, with D possibly being TRBD2 (6 bases). The CDR3 covers 13 residues. The V end was cut by 0 bases, the J end by 7 bases, with 7 bases between. Germline V lookup: CDR1 KGHDR, CDR2 SFDVKD. CDR3: CATSDLGTHTQYF. The CDR3 DNA is TGTGCCACCAGTGATTTGGGGACTCATACGCAGTATTTT.

This clonotype showed up just a few times. V and J are TRBV20-1 and TRBJ2-1; unclear D gene. Trimming cost V 7 bases and J 5 bases, with 15 bases left between them. The CDR3 has 13 residues. The germline V gene encodes CDR1 DFQATT and CDR2 SNEGSKA (reference sequence). In DNA form, the CDR3 reads TGCAGTGGCAAGGCACCCCTTAACAATGAGCAGTTCTTC. Its translation: CSGKAPLNNEQFF.

CDR3 amino acids: CASSLSGGTETQYF. CDR3 in DNA: TGTGCCAGCAGCTTATCAGGGGGGACAGAGACCCAGTACTTC. The chain couples TRBV7-6 to TRBJ2-5, with D maybe TRBD1 (7 bases). CDR1 and CDR2 from the germline V gene are SGHVS and FNYEAQ. The CDR3 has 14 amino acids. Between the trimmed V and J ends, which lost 2 bases and 4 bases, there was a span of 11 bases.

The gene calls are TRBV5-1 and TRBJ2-3, with D hard to call. V dropped 2 bases and J dropped 4 bases, with 14 bases sitting between them. Per the germline V gene, CDR1 is SGHRS and CDR2 is YFSETQ. This CDR3 is 15 amino acids long. CDR3 region: CASSLGPERPDTQYF. The CDR3 bases are TGCGCCAGCAGCTTAGGGCCCGAGAGGCCAGATACGCAGTATTTT.

Comment on this clonotype: With a much larger clone just one base away, this may be a read error. The J gene is TRBJ2-3, the V gene TRBV20-1, with D possibly called TRBD1 or TRBD2 (5 bases each). The CDR3 length is 15 residues. Germline CDR1 DFQATT, CDR2 SNEGSKA (reference sequence). Trimming stripped 6 bases from V and 1 base from J, with 17 bases between. The CDR3 DNA reads TGCAGTGCACCTCGACTCGTGGGGGGCACAGATACGCAGTATTTT. Translating it yields CSAPRLVGGTDTQYF.

The sample holds many counts of this clonotype. This chain joins TRBV6-6 and TRBJ2-7, with no clear D. CDR3 length: 13 amino acids. The germline V gene encodes CDR1 MNHNY and CDR2 SVGAGI (reference sequence). V lost 3 bases and J lost 3, with 9 bases in between. CDR3 DNA sequence: TGTGCCAGCAGTTATCCCTCGGGCTACGAGCAGTACTTC. Translation: CASSYPSGYEQYF.

This clonotype was counted between two and nine times. The chain recombines TRBV6-2 or TRBV6-3 with TRBJ2-1, with D unresolved. Germline assignment: CDR1 MNHEY and CDR2 SVGEGT. The V end lost 4 bases, the J end lost 10 bases, and 8 bases lay between the germline ends. The CDR3 has 11 amino acids. The CDR3 DNA reads as TGTGCCAGCAGTTCTGCCCAGGAGCAGTTCTTC. This sequence encodes CASSSAQEQFF.

A few counts support this clonotype. The rearrangement links TRBV29-1 to TRBJ2-3; 11 positions match TRBD2. This CDR3 has 16 amino acids. Germline V CDR1 and CDR2: SQVTM, ANQGSEA. V gave up 0 bases and J gave up 8 bases; unmatched junction bases: 10. CDR3 coding DNA: TGCAGCGTTGAAGAACCGACTAGCGGGGTAGTCGGTACGCAGTATTTT. Protein sequence: CSVEEPTSGVVGTQYF.

The chain has TRBV7-2 and TRBJ2-1, with TRBD2 matching over 12 bases. The V segment lost 6 bases and the J segment 9 bases; nucleotides outside the gene matches: 9. The CDR3 has 15 residues. Per the germline V gene, CDR1 is SGHTA and CDR2 is FQGNSA. The CDR3 DNA follows: TGTGCCAGCAGGTCTAGCGGGGGGGCAACTGGTGAGCAGTTCTTC. Translating gives CASRSSGGATGEQFF.

CDR3: CASSLDGSEAFF. The CDR3 DNA reads as TGTGCCAGCAGCTTAGACGGGTCTGAAGCTTTCTTT. The V gene is TRBV7-9, the J gene TRBJ1-1; no firm D call. Between the trimmed V and J ends, which lost 1 base and 6 bases, there was a span of 6 bases. The germline V gene has CDR1 SEHNR and CDR2 FQNEAQ (reference sequence). This CDR3 region has 12 residues.

DNA of the CDR3: TGCAGTGCTAGTGATCTAGGAGCAGGGGGGCCATACAATGAGCAGTTCTTC. This codes for CSASDLGAGGPYNEQFF. The J gene is TRBJ2-1, the V gene TRBV20-1; tentative D call: TRBD1 (7 bases). The germline V gene encodes CDR1 DFQATT and CDR2 SNEGSKA (reference sequence). Trimming removed 3 bases at V and 4 bases at J, with 22 bases between. CDR3 length: 17 residues.

The V gene is TRBV12-3 or TRBV12-4, the J gene TRBJ1-1, with TRBD1 matching over 7 bases. CDR3 length: 13 residues. Germline trimming cut 5 bases from V and 4 bases from J; bases unmatched to any gene: 4. In nucleotides, the CDR3 is TGTGCCAGCAGTGTGCGGACAGGCACTGAAGCTTTCTTT. This codes for CASSVRTGTEAFF.

The DNA for the CDR3 is TGCAGCGTTGGAATTACGGCCGCCGGAGCTTTCTTT. Its protein is CSVGITAAGAFF. The J gene is TRBJ1-1, the V gene TRBV29-1; no clear D gene. V was clipped by 4 bases and J by 10 bases, with 16 bases between them. Germline values: CDR1 SQVTM, CDR2 ANQGSEA. The CDR3 has 12 amino acids.

This chain uses TRBV2 with TRBJ2-1; no clear D. Matching the DNA end better, TRBJ2-7 makes the J call doubtful. Germline CDR1 and CDR2: SNHLY and FYNNEI. The length of the CDR3 is 14 residues. The CDR3 sequence: CASSVQQRRHEQYF. The CDR3 coding sequence is TGTGCCAGCAGTGTACAACAGAGGCGGCATGAGCAGTACTTC.

The CDR3 is CSVRIGTAYGYTF. In DNA form, the CDR3 reads TGCAGTGTCAGGATAGGGACAGCATATGGCTACACCTTC. The chain couples TRBV20-1 to TRBJ1-2, with TRBD1 matching 7 bases. CDR1 is DFQATT, CDR2 SNEGSKA, per germline (reference sequence). This CDR3 spans 13 amino acids. The J segment lost 5 bases and the V segment lost 7 bases, leaving 10 bases of the junction unmatched.

A remark on this clonotype: The conserved phenylalanine or tryptophan is not found at the CDR3 terminus, so this likely reflects a read error. The chain is built from TRBV5-6 and TRBJ2-7; possibly TRBD1 for D (6 bases). CDR3 length: 14 residues. With 5 bases removed from V and 2 bases from J, the gap between germline ends came to 14 bases. Germline V CDR1 and CDR2: SGHDT, YYEEEE. The CDR3 here is CASSQQRQAYEQYI. The CDR3 DNA sequence: TGTGCCAGCAGTCAACAACGACAGGCCTACGAGCAGTACATC.

This sequence joins TRBV7-2 and TRBJ2-3; 7 bases line up with TRBD1. Germline values: CDR1 SGHTA, CDR2 FQGNSA. V trimming: 0 bases; J trimming: 2 bases; junction bases outside the gene matches: 5. The CDR3 totals 16 residues. CDR3 in amino acids: CASSLATGSHTDTQYF. DNA of the CDR3: TGTGCCAGCAGCTTAGCGACAGGGTCCCACACAGATACGCAGTATTTT.